This record covers a single T cell receptor beta chain. The antigen remains undetermined. The data stem from a study of shared clonotypes between healthy human individuals. Per the germline V gene, CDR1 is SGHAT and CDR2 is FQNNGV. The CDR3 is made up of 16 amino acids. Trimming cost V 2 bases and J 3 bases, with 17 bases left between them. General study findings and limits: Generation probability values for non-shared clonotypes were lower than those for clonotypes shared by all four donors. On the whole, naive subsets had larger estimated richness than memory subsets had. The study found roughly 5% of naive CD4 clonotypes shared across several donors.

Genomic DNA from each subset was divided evenly over several immunoSEQ plates. TCRdb's table, derived via immunoSEQ multiplex PCR, lists solely in-frame clones and lacks some. The sample yields approximately 2,000,000 clones, just under 95% seen once. Sequencing input: naive CD4+ T cells from PBMCs. The subset denotes: CD45RA+ positively selected. The chain has TRBV11-2 and TRBJ2-7; tentative D call: TRBD1 (5 bases). The sequence was collected from a man younger than 35 in good health. Some clones in this sample may be carry-over from other donors' samples. CDR3 nucleotides: TGTGCCAGCAGCTTACCGAGAGACAGTATTAACTACGAGCAGTACTTC. The encoded protein is CASSLPRDSINYEQYF.